The clone carrying this TCR beta chain was seen ten or more times. The CDR3 is 14 amino acids. The germline V and J ends were trimmed by 3 bases and 5 bases, with 14 bases remaining between them. TCRdb processed the PCR reads anew with MiXCR; each CDR3 protein has one entry. Of about 630,000 distinct CDR3 sequences detected, about 25% appear once; the ten largest clones hold 0.7% to 0.95%. The record originates from a study of molecular identifiers for immune sequencing clone quantification. The TCR was taken from a human donor in good health. Some libraries in this study had Jurkat cell RNA spiked in. The sample comprised naive CD8+ T cells from blood, with Jurkat cell RNA spiked in. Subset here: FACS-sorted CD8+CD4-CCR7+CD45RA+ naive T cells. The V gene is TRBV12-3 or TRBV12-4, the J gene TRBJ2-7; D gene unclear. The CDR3 DNA sequence: TGTGCCAGCAGTTTGAATCTAGAGGTACACGAGCAGTACTTC. It codes for CASSLNLEVHEQYF.